The clone carrying this TCR beta chain came up a few times. Its antigen is not known. This sample is part of a study of T-cell memory formation after mild COVID-19. In the study overall: For the most part, TCR clusters were specific to one donor.

Germline trimming cut 4 bases from V and 5 bases from J; bases unmatched to any gene: 10. Germline loops: CDR1 SQVTM, CDR2 ANQGSEA. The CDR3 length is 17 residues. Study-level results: Detection of some responders pre-infection suggested pre-existing cross-reactive memory T cells participated. Shrinking CD4+ clones were chiefly CM and EM; CD8+ ones were chiefly EMRA.

UMIs and sample barcodes were carried by the TCR alpha and TCR beta cDNA libraries that 5'RACE produced using constant-segment primers. Each CDR3 protein is one row after TCRdb ran MiXCR on the 5' RACE reads. The table records 280,000 or so distinct CDR3 sequences, under 20% of them present only once. The sequenced material came from PBMCs or a T cell subset sorted from them (not recorded which). This receptor was identified in a man aged 18 to 29 who had mild COVID-19 (a few samples of this study predate the infection). Cell type and time point are not known. The chain joins TRBV29-1 to TRBJ2-1; TRBD2 aligns across 14 bases. The CDR3 region has the DNA TGCAGCGTTGGTGGGACTAGCGGGGGCCTATTGGACAATGAGCAGTTCTTC. Amino acid sequence: CSVGGTSGGLLDNEQFF.